The clone carrying this TCR beta chain was seen a single time. Its antigen is unknown. The sample originates from a study of beta chain features in type 1 diabetes. Study-wide context: Patients were similar to healthy donors in age and gender (as well as in cell yields). The samples had 100 million to 140 million sorted cells examined in all. Study-level points and caveats: All four CD4+ subsets of Type 1 diabetes patients contained TCRB CDR3s that were moderately but significantly shorter.

The germline V gene encodes CDR1 KGHSH and CDR2 LQKENI. The CDR3 is 18 residues long. V shed 3 bases, J shed 5 bases, and the junction held 10 bases outside the gene matches. Expressed TCRB transcripts were sequenced because the isolated RNA had all been reverse transcribed beforehand. Profiled with immunoSEQ multiplex PCR; TCRdb holds only in-frame clones, not every one. The sample includes fewer than 200,000 clones, around a tenth of them seen just once. Every sorted population was more than 95% pure. The sample taken for sequencing was central memory CD4+ T cells from blood. This sequence was found in a man aged 25-45 years with type 1 diabetes. This rearrangement joins TRBV18 to TRBJ2-3, with 14 bases lining up with TRBD2. Written as DNA, the CDR3 is TGTGCCAGCTCACCGTTTCCCGGGACTAGCGGGAGTAAAGATACGCAGTATTTT. Amino acid sequence: CASSPFPGTSGSKDTQYF.